This T cell receptor (beta chain) derives from a study of monozygotic twins with inflammatory bowel disease. Germline CDR1 MNHEY, CDR2 SVGEGT. The CDR3 covers 14 residues. The quantity of total RNA per TCR library was roughly 3,300 ng. TCRdb re-called the 5' RACE reads, yielding one record per CDR3 amino acid sequence without DNA. The sample has 80,000 or so distinct CDR3 sequences; the top ten hold 6% to 9.5%. Staff drew a roughly 2.5 ml blood sample from each donor. The J gene is TRBJ2-3, the V gene TRBV6-2 or TRBV6-3; TCRdb indicates TRBD1, and absent DNA this call remains unverified. The source is a human donor with ulcerative colitis or Crohn's disease, or a healthy co-twin of an affected twin (not recorded which). The sequencing input was blood. The CDR3 loop reads CASSPPGAVDTQYF.